One sample yielded the 18 T cell receptor beta chains listed below, sequenced in a study of blood T cells in healthy people across ages. Sample-barcoded 5' priming and a J-beta primer mix drove a second PCR of roughly 7 to 11 cycles. TCRdb reprocessed the 5' RACE reads via MiXCR and lists one record per CDR3 protein. In the table there are 1.5 million to 2 million distinct CDR3 sequences, about 39% of which are singletons. The sample was blood. The origin of the receptors is a human donor in good health.

This sequence joins TRBV6-5 and TRBJ1-2; D uncertain. Trimming shortened V by 6 bases and J by 4 bases, and 9 bases separated the two germline ends. CDR3 size: 12 residues. Looked up from germline, CDR1 is MNHEY and CDR2 is SVGAGI. CDR3 bases: TGTGCCAGCAGCAGAAGTCCCTATGGCTACACCTTC. Translating it yields CASSRSPYGYTF.

This clonotype was found a few times. An end of the junction differs from the germline gene, which may be a read error. CDR3 amino acids: CASSFYRENEQLF. The CDR3 DNA sequence: TGTGCCAGCAGCTTCTACAGGGAAAATGAGCAGTTATTC. The genes are TRBV7-3 and TRBJ2-1; TRBD1 is a possible D gene (6 bases). The CDR3 is 13 residues long. Per the germline V gene, CDR1 is SGHTA and CDR2 is FQGTGA. Complete variable domain (other parts from reference TRBV7-3 and TRBJ2-1): GAGVSQTPSNKVTEKGKYVELRCDPISGHTALYWYRQSLGQGPEFLIYFQGTGAADDSGLPNDRFFAVRPEGSVSTLKIQRTERGDSAVYLCASSFYRENEQLFGPGTRLTVL.

There are a few counts of this clonotype. This chain connects TRBV25-1 to TRBJ2-3; 7 bases are a match to TRBD2. This CDR3 is 16 amino acids long. With 2 bases clipped from V and 0 bases from J, the junction kept 5 bases outside the gene matches. Germline-derived CDR1 and CDR2 are MGHDK and SYGVNS. CDR3 residues: CASSERRGRSTDTQYF. The CDR3 bases are TGTGCCAGCAGTGAACGGCGGGGGAGAAGCACAGATACGCAGTATTTT.

This clonotype was seen a handful of times. The chain combines TRBV27 with TRBJ2-7, with D perhaps matching TRBD2 (7 bases). The V end lost 0 bases, the J end lost 2 bases, and 11 bases lay between the germline ends. The length of the CDR3 is 15 residues. Germline V gene data show CDR1 as MNHEY and CDR2 as SMNVEV (reference sequence). The CDR3 region is CASSLSRGPAYEQYF. The DNA for the CDR3 is TGTGCCAGCAGTTTATCGCGGGGGCCAGCCTACGAGCAGTACTTC.

The rearrangement joins TRBV7-9 to TRBJ2-5; a possible D gene is TRBD2 (6 bases). Trimming cost V 6 bases and J 5 bases, with 19 bases left between them. Germline CDR1 SEHNR, CDR2 FQNEAQ (reference sequence). This CDR3 has 15 amino acids. The CDR3: CASSLHQRADETQYF. The CDR3 nucleotides are TGTGCCAGCAGTTTACATCAGCGGGCGGATGAGACCCAGTACTTC.

The V call is TRBV6-1, the J call TRBJ1-4; a weak D match, TRBD1 (6 bases). Trimming cost V 2 bases and J 8 bases, with 9 bases left between them. The CDR3 loop spans 13 amino acids. The V gene's germline CDR1 is MNHNS and CDR2 SASEGT. CDR3 bases: TGTGCCAGCAGTGAAACAGGGCTAGAAAAACTGTTTTTT. It encodes CASSETGLEKLFF.

The genes are TRBV5-1 and TRBJ1-1; perhaps TRBD1 as D (5 bases). V was cut by 6 bases and J by 10 bases, with 16 bases left in between. Germline CDR1 and CDR2: SGHRS and YFSETQ. The CDR3 covers 12 residues. CDR3 nucleotide sequence: TGCGCCAGCAAACAAGATGACAGAGGAGCTTTCTTT. Its translation: CASKQDDRGAFF. Full variable domain (outside the CDR3, taken from reference TRBV5-1 and TRBJ1-1): KAGVTQTPRYLIKTRGQQVTLSCSPISGHRSVSWYQQTPGQGLQFLFEYFSETQRNKGNFPGRFSGRQFSNSRSEMNVSTLELGDSALYLCASKQDDRGAFFGQGTRLTVV.

Many counts were recorded for this clonotype. The chain couples TRBV7-2 to TRBJ2-6, with 7 bases identical to TRBD2. This CDR3 comprises 19 residues. The germline gives CDR1 SGHTA, CDR2 FQGNSA. Trimming cost V 3 bases and J 0 bases; bases outside gene matches: 11. The DNA of the CDR3 is TGTGCCAGCAGCTTTTATCTCGGCGGGAGCGGCTCTGGGGCCAACGTCCTGACTTTC. Its protein is CASSFYLGGSGSGANVLTF.

This clonotype showed up just once. V gene TRBV14 combines with J gene TRBJ2-1; D perhaps matches TRBD2 (6 bases). Trimming pared 5 bases from V and 1 base from J, leaving 12 bases between. CDR3 length equals 15 residues. The germline V gene encodes CDR1 SGHDN and CDR2 FVKESK. CDR3 protein: CASSKWEVSYNEQFF. DNA for the CDR3: TGTGCCAGCAGCAAATGGGAGGTATCCTACAATGAGCAGTTCTTC.

The chain uses TRBV6-6 and TRBJ1-6; possibly TRBD1 for D (5 bases). The germline V gene has CDR1 MNHNY and CDR2 SVGAGI (reference sequence). This CDR3 is 13 amino acids long. The V end lost 6 bases, the J end lost 7 bases, and 10 bases lay between the germline ends. CDR3 sequence reads: CASRRDPNSPLHF. In DNA, the CDR3 is TGTGCCAGCAGGCGGGACCCGAATTCACCCCTCCACTTT.

In its sample, this clonotype was seen once. The CDR3 DNA follows: TGCGCCAGCAGCCGAGGAGCAGGGCAAGCTTTCTTT. It is translated as CASSRGAGQAFF. V gene TRBV4-3 combines with J gene TRBJ1-1; a possible D gene is TRBD1 (5 bases). V was trimmed by 4 bases and J by 9 bases, leaving 12 bases between them. Germline V CDR1 and CDR2: LGHNA, YSLEER. The CDR3 is 12 amino acids.

The chain employs TRBV7-2 and TRBJ2-3; D ambiguous. The CDR3 totals 16 residues. V lost 1 base to trimming and J lost 4 bases, with 15 bases between them. Germline CDR1 is SGHTA and CDR2 is FQGNSA. The CDR3 nucleotides read TGTGCCAGCAGCTTAGGGGTAGAAATGGGATCAGATACGCAGTATTTT. It yields the protein CASSLGVEMGSDTQYF. The full variable domain, rest sourced from reference TRBV7-2 and TRBJ2-3, is GAGVSQSPSNKVTEKGKDVELRCDPISGHTALYWYRQSLGQGLEFLIYFQGNSAPDKSGLPSDRFSAERTGGSVSTLTIQRTQQEDSAVYLCASSLGVEMGSDTQYFGPGTRLTVL.

This clonotype was counted only a few times. The chain links TRBV18 to TRBJ1-2, with a possible D match to TRBD1 (6 bases). Trimming cost V 8 bases and J 2 bases, with 15 bases left between them. CDR3 length equals 14 residues. Germline V CDR1 and CDR2: KGHSH, LQKENI. The chain's CDR3 is CASTGEGGNYGYTF. CDR3 sequence (DNA): TGTGCCAGCACAGGCGAAGGGGGGAACTATGGCTACACCTTC.

The chain carries TRBV7-2 and TRBJ2-3; D could derive from TRBD1 or TRBD2 (5 bases each). CDR1 and CDR2 from the germline V gene are SGHTA and FQGNSA. V was clipped by 3 bases and J by 2 bases, with 12 bases between them. This CDR3 is 15 amino acids long. The chain's CDR3 is CASSFFRGPTDTQYF. CDR3 bases: TGTGCCAGCAGCTTTTTCCGGGGCCCCACAGATACGCAGTATTTT.

This CDR3 is CASSLEVGAYEQYF. The CDR3 coding sequence is TGTGCCAGCAGTTTGGAGGTAGGAGCCTACGAGCAGTACTTC. The gene calls are TRBV28 and TRBJ2-7; tentative D call: TRBD2 (5 bases). This CDR3 comprises 14 residues. Trimming removed 3 bases from V and 2 bases from J, with 11 bases in between. Germline V gene data show CDR1 as MDHEN and CDR2 as SYDVKM.

The chain uses TRBV20-1 and TRBJ1-4; possibly TRBD1 for D (5 bases). Germline V gene data show CDR1 as DFQATT and CDR2 as SNEGSKA (reference sequence). CDR3 length equals 15 residues. Between the trimmed V and J ends, which lost 0 bases and 3 bases, there was a span of 11 bases. CDR3 nucleotides: TGCAGTGCTAGAGATCCCCGGGGACCTAATGAAAAACTGTTTTTT. Encoded protein: CSARDPRGPNEKLFF.

This clonotype was seen a handful of times. This chain uses TRBV7-2 with TRBJ2-5; the match to TRBD2 covers 8 bases. The CDR3 is 16 residues long. CDR1 and CDR2 from the germline V gene are SGHTA and FQGNSA. Unmatched junction bases numbered 5, after V lost 1 base and J lost 1 base. CDR3 sequence reads: CASSLGVAGIQETQYF. In DNA, the CDR3 is TGTGCCAGCAGCTTAGGGGTAGCGGGGATCCAAGAGACCCAGTACTTC. Looking up the rest from reference TRBV7-2 and TRBJ2-5 gives the full variable domain: GAGVSQSPSNKVTEKGKDVELRCDPISGHTALYWYRQSLGQGLEFLIYFQGNSAPDKSGLPSDRFSAERTGGSVSTLTIQRTQQEDSAVYLCASSLGVAGIQETQYFGPGTRLLVL.

The chain recombines TRBV30 with TRBJ1-1; weak D call: TRBD1 (6 bases). Germline V gene sequence: CDR1 GTSNPN, CDR2 SVGIG (reference sequence). The CDR3 consists of 13 residues. V dropped 0 bases and J dropped 11 bases, with 16 bases sitting between them. The CDR3 sequence: CAWSVFGGQLAFF. The CDR3, as DNA: TGTGCCTGGAGTGTATTTGGGGGGCAGTTGGCTTTCTTT. The entire variable domain, with the rest obtained from reference TRBV30 and TRBJ1-1, is as follows: SQTIHQWPATLVQPVGSPLSLECTVEGTSNPNLYWYRQAAGRGLQLLFYSVGIGQISSEVPQNLSASRPQDRQFILSSKKLLLSDSGFYLCAWSVFGGQLAFFGQGTRLTVV.